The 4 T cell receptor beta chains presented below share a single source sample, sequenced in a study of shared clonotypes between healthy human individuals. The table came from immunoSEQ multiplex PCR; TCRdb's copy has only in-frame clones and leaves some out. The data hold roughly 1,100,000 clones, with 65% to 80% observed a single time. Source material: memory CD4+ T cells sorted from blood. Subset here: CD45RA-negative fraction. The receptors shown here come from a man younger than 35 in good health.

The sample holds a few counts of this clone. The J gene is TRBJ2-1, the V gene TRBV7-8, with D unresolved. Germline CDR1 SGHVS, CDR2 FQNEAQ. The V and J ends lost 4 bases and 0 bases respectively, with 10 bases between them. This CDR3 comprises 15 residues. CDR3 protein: CASSSTLSSYNEQFF. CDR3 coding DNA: TGTGCCAGCAGCTCAACCCTCAGCTCCTACAATGAGCAGTTCTTC.

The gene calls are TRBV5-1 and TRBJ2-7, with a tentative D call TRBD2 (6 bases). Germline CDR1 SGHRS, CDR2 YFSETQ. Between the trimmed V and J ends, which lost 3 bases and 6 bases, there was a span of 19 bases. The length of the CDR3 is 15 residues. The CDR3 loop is CASSWEDNLGGEQYF. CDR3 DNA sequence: TGCGCCAGCAGCTGGGAGGACAATTTAGGCGGCGAGCAGTACTTC.

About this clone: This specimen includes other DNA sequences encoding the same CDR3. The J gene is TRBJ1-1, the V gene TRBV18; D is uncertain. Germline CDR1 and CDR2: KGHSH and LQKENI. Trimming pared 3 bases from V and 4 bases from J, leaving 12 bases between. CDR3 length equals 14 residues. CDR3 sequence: CASSPPAGSTEAFF. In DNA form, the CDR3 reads TGTGCCAGCTCACCGCCGGCAGGCTCCACTGAAGCTTTCTTT.

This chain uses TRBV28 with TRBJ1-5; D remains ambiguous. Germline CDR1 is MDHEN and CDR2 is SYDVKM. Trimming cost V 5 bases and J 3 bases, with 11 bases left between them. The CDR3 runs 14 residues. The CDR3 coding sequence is TGTGCCAGCAGTAGTAGCGACCTCAATCAGCCCCAGCATTTT. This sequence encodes CASSSSDLNQPQHF. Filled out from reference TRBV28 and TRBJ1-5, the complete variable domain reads DVKVTQSSRYLVKRTGEKVFLECVQDMDHENMFWYRQDPGLGLRLIYFSYDVKMKEKGDIPEGYSVSREKKERFSLILESASTNQTSMYLCASSSSDLNQPQHFGDGTRLSIL.